This record covers a single TCR beta chain. Its specificity is not known. This entry belongs to a study of T cells after yellow fever vaccination. TCR cDNA was made by 5'RACE template switching, adding a universal primer site and UMIs. Each CDR3 protein is one row after TCRdb ran MiXCR on the 5' RACE reads. In the table there are 150,000 to 200,000 distinct CDR3 sequences, approximately 6% of which are singletons. Study results and caveats: It was a weaker secondary response, yet one that peaked faster, at day 5 versus 15. The study re-detected most primary-vaccination clones after the booster (approximately 96% CD4, around 90% CD8).

The TCR sequence derives from a man aged 18 to 35 who received the YFV17D yellow fever vaccine. The specimen comprised CD4+ T cells sorted from PBMCs, sampled on the day of the first yellow fever vaccination.

The CDR3 loop reads CASSLGNPTIDDEQFF. DNA of the CDR3: TGTGCCAGCAGCTTAGGGAACCCGACAATCGACGATGAGCAGTTCTTC. This chain connects TRBV7-8 to TRBJ2-1, with D hard to call. The germline V and J ends were trimmed by 1 base and 8 bases, with 18 bases remaining between them. Per germline, CDR1 SGHVS and CDR2 FQNEAQ. The CDR3 extends over 16 amino acids.